This TCR beta chain is from a study of PD-1 blockade in classical Hodgkin lymphoma. Study-wide findings and caveats: Reported baseline diversity: healthy donors highest, relapsed/refractory patients lowest. The CD4+ diversity rise by C4D1 was clearest in complete responders. Sources of repertoire differences remain undefined, possibly disease activity or prior therapy.

All trial patients relapsed after autologous stem cell transplantation. The study recorded best responses of complete response, partial response or progressive disease. A remark on this clone: Its antigen is as yet unknown.

V lost 3 bases to trimming and J lost 7 bases, with 13 bases between them. This CDR3 contains 13 residues. Germline CDR1 reads SGHTA; CDR2 reads FQGNSA. Sequencing used immunoSEQ multiplex PCR; TCRdb keeps in-frame clones, though not all of them. Here the sample spans 50,000 or so clones, around 67% being singletons. The receptor's source is a human donor with classical Hodgkin lymphoma. This specimen was peripheral blood mononuclear cells (PBMCs), taken before the second cycle of nivolumab. V and J are TRBV7-2 and TRBJ2-7, with D unresolved. This chain's CDR3 is CASSFDQAREQYF. For the CDR3, the DNA is TGTGCCAGCAGCTTTGACCAGGCTCGAGAGCAGTACTTC.